These 8 T cell receptor beta chains came from one sample sequenced in a study of blood T cell repertoires in COVID-19. Clones were sequenced by immunoSEQ multiplex PCR, and TCRdb holds only the in-frame ones, with some missing. The table shows 95,000 to 150,000 clones, with about 83% occurring only once. The source material was PBMCs or T cells enriched from blood (not recorded which). The receptor set was obtained from a woman in her thirties who had recovered from COVID-19.

The V gene is TRBV30, the J gene TRBJ1-6; weak D call: TRBD1 (6 bases). The CDR3 contains 15 residues. Trimming left V 0 bases short and J 0 bases short, with 6 bases between. Per germline, CDR1 GTSNPN and CDR2 SVGIG (reference sequence). CDR3 sequence reads: CAWSVGGSYNSPLHF. In nucleotides, the CDR3 is TGTGCCTGGAGTGTAGGGGGCTCCTATAATTCACCCCTCCACTTT.

The CDR3 region has the DNA TGTGCCACCCGAACCGACAGATCCTTCTATGGCTACACCTTC. It is translated as CATRTDRSFYGYTF. V is TRBV2 and J is TRBJ1-2, with D perhaps matching TRBD1 (5 bases). The V gene's germline CDR1 is SNHLY and CDR2 FYNNEI. V lost 10 bases to trimming and J lost 4 bases, with 19 bases between them. The CDR3 runs 14 residues.

V and J are TRBV18 and TRBJ1-4, with D possibly matching TRBD1 (5 bases). The CDR3 runs 14 residues. V was shortened by 0 bases and J by 8 bases, with 10 bases between the two germline ends. In germline, CDR1 is KGHSH, CDR2 LQKENI. The CDR3 nucleotides read TGTGCCAGCTCACCACCGGGACTAGGGGAAAAACTGTTTTTT. It encodes CASSPPGLGEKLFF. The complete variable domain, with remaining parts taken from reference TRBV18 and TRBJ1-4, reads NAGVMQNPRHLVRRRGQEARLRCSPMKGHSHVYWYRQLPEEGLKFMVYLQKENIIDESGMPKERFSAEFPKEGPSILRIQQVVRGDSAAYFCASSPPGLGEKLFFGSGTQLSVL.

The chain carries TRBV19 and TRBJ1-5; TRBD1 matches 11 bases. V lost 6 bases to trimming and J lost 1 base; unmatched junction nucleotides: 5. Germline V gene sequence: CDR1 LNHDA, CDR2 SQIVND (reference sequence). The CDR3 runs 16 residues. CDR3 protein: CASRRDRGTSNQPQHF. As DNA, the CDR3 is TGTGCCAGTAGGCGGGACAGGGGGACGAGCAATCAGCCCCAGCATTTT.

The rearrangement uses TRBV7-9 and TRBJ2-3; a possible D gene is TRBD1 (5 bases). Trimming pared 6 bases from V and 0 bases from J, leaving 13 bases between. Germline CDR1 and CDR2: SEHNR and FQNEAQ (reference sequence). This CDR3 has 15 residues. The CDR3 coding sequence is TGTGCCAGCAGTGCCCCCCAGGGTAGCACAGATACGCAGTATTTT. Translated: CASSAPQGSTDTQYF.

The chain joins TRBV19 to TRBJ2-7, with TRBD2 identical over 10 bases. CDR3 length: 17 residues. Losses at the gene ends were 2 bases for V and 2 bases for J; bases not matched to a gene: 9. CDR1 LNHDA and CDR2 SQIVND come from the germline V gene (reference sequence). For the CDR3, the DNA is TGTGCCAGTAGTATACACCAGGGACTAGCGAGAACCTACGAGCAGTACTTC. This translates into CASSIHQGLARTYEQYF. The variable domain in full, completed from reference TRBV19 and TRBJ2-7, reads DGGITQSPKYLFRKEGQNVTLSCEQNLNHDAMYWYRQDPGQGLRLIYYSQIVNDFQKGDIAEGYSVSREKKESFPLTVTSAQKNPTAFYLCASSIHQGLARTYEQYFGPGTRLTVT.

V usage is TRBV3-1 (or the pseudogene TRBV3-2) and J usage is TRBJ1-1; 7 positions agree with TRBD1. Trimming at V came to 4 bases and at J to 5 bases, leaving 7 bases not matched to a gene. This CDR3 spans 14 amino acids. CDR1 and CDR2 from the germline V gene are LGHDT and YNNKEL (reference sequence). CDR3 residues: CASSRGGAGTEAFF. DNA for the CDR3: TGTGCCAGCAGCCGAGGGGGCGCCGGGACTGAAGCTTTCTTT.

The chain recombines TRBV5-1 with TRBJ2-1, with 7 positions matching TRBD1. The CDR3 totals 14 residues. The germline V gene has CDR1 SGHRS and CDR2 YFSETQ. The junction had 1 base not matched to a gene; V was cut back by 2 bases and J by 2 bases. CDR3: CASSFDRAYNEQFF. The CDR3 nucleotides read TGCGCCAGCAGCTTCGACAGGGCCTACAATGAGCAGTTCTTC.